Each of the 31 T cell receptor beta chains below was sequenced from the same sample in a study of early T cells in non-severe SARS-CoV-2 infection. Each CDR3 protein is one row after TCRdb ran MiXCR on the 5' RACE reads. The sample includes some 80,000 distinct CDR3 sequences, around 10% of them seen just once. The material was whole blood, obtained at baseline. The receptors here all came from an adult who was a healthcare worker with PCR-confirmed SARS-CoV-2 infection or an uninfected control (not recorded which). The donor label of this sample is uncertain.

This chain uses TRBV11-3 with TRBJ2-3, with no clear D. V lost 5 bases, J lost 3 bases, and 6 bases lay in between. The CDR3 loop spans 12 amino acids. CDR1 is SGHNT, CDR2 YENEEA, per germline. For the CDR3, the DNA is TGTGCCAGCAGCGACCAAACAGATACGCAGTATTTT. This encodes CASSDQTDTQYF.

The chain recombines TRBV10-3 with TRBJ2-1; 11 bases fit TRBD2. CDR1 and CDR2 from the germline V gene are ENHRY and SYGVKD. Unmatched junction bases numbered 2, after V lost 6 bases and J lost 7 bases. The CDR3 runs 13 residues. This CDR3 reads CAIRASGRNEQFF. The CDR3, as DNA: TGTGCCATCAGGGCTAGCGGGAGGAATGAGCAGTTCTTC.

This chain joins TRBV12-3 or TRBV12-4 and TRBJ2-5; D is uncertain. The CDR3 consists of 13 residues. The ends were cut back, 2 bases at V and 3 bases at J, with 7 bases in the middle. CDR3 nucleotide sequence: TGTGCCAGCAGTTTATATCTCAAAGAGACCCAGTACTTC. Its translation is CASSLYLKETQYF.

This clonotype was counted ten times or more. The chain links TRBV6-2 or TRBV6-3 to TRBJ2-7; D is undetermined. The germline CDR1 and CDR2 sequences are MNHEY and SVGEGT. V was clipped by 2 bases and J by 3 bases, with 8 bases between them. The CDR3 covers 13 residues. Here the CDR3 reads CASSYPSFYEQYF. The DNA of the CDR3 is TGTGCCAGCAGTTACCCCTCTTTCTACGAGCAGTACTTC.

By frequency in the sample, this clonotype is medium-sized. The gene calls are TRBV3-1 and TRBJ2-1, with D tentatively TRBD2 (6 bases). Germline V gives CDR1 LGHDT, CDR2 YNNKEL (reference sequence). V was pared by 0 bases and J by 3 bases, with 21 bases between. The CDR3 has 19 residues. As DNA, the CDR3 is TGTGCCAGCAGCCAAGAACATCCGAAACTAGCCTTCCGCTACAATGAGCAGTTCTTC. This sequence encodes CASSQEHPKLAFRYNEQFF.

The chain recombines TRBV10-3 with TRBJ2-7, with D unresolved. Between the trimmed V and J ends, which lost 6 bases and 0 bases, there was a span of 3 bases. From germline, CDR1 is ENHRY and CDR2 SYGVKD. There are 11 residues in the CDR3. This chain's CDR3 is CAISRSYEQYF. In DNA form, the CDR3 reads TGTGCCATCAGCCGCTCCTACGAGCAGTACTTC.

This clonotype has more than one count but fewer than ten. J is TRBJ2-7 and V is TRBV4-1; possible D gene TRBD1, 6 bases. V was pared by 4 bases and J by 2 bases, with 15 bases between. Germline lookup yields CDR1 MGHRA and CDR2 YSYEKL. This CDR3 region has 15 residues. The CDR3 bases are TGCGCCAGCAGCCCTCAGGGGAAGGCTGCCTACGAGCAGTACTTC. It codes for CASSPQGKAAYEQYF.

This clonotype has at least ten counts. This chain connects TRBV11-2 to TRBJ2-2, with D unclear. CDR1 and CDR2 from the germline V gene are SGHAT and FQNNGV. The CDR3 contains 13 residues. Trimming removed 1 base at V and 6 bases at J, with 6 bases between. The CDR3 here is CASSLVAPGELFF. The CDR3 nucleotides are TGTGCCAGCAGCTTAGTAGCTCCCGGGGAGCTGTTTTTT.

The V gene is TRBV14, the J gene TRBJ2-1; 14 nucleotides agree with TRBD2. CDR3 length: 16 amino acids. V lost 3 bases and J lost 9; bases outside the gene matches: 7. Germline V lookup: CDR1 SGHDN, CDR2 FVKESK. CDR3 nucleotides: TGTGCCAGCAGCCACTTGACTAGCGGGAGGGTTGGTGAGCAGTTCTTC. Protein: CASSHLTSGRVGEQFF.

This clonotype came up many times. J is TRBJ2-5 and V is TRBV7-2; the D gene is possibly TRBD1 (6 bases). Per germline, CDR1 SGHTA and CDR2 FQGNSA. The CDR3 is made up of 15 amino acids. Trimming left V 7 bases short and J 5 bases short, with 20 bases between. The CDR3 spells CASTPPGTPRETQYF. The DNA of the CDR3 is TGTGCCAGCACTCCACCCGGGACACCTCGGGAGACCCAGTACTTC.

The chain carries TRBV5-1 and TRBJ1-2; 8 nucleotides align to TRBD1. The CDR3 consists of 12 residues. Germline values: CDR1 SGHRS, CDR2 YFSETQ. V lost 4 bases to trimming and J lost 6 bases; unmatched junction nucleotides: 2. CDR3 loop: CASSVQGDGYTF. As DNA, the CDR3 is TGCGCCAGCAGCGTACAGGGGGATGGCTACACCTTC. The variable domain in full, completed from reference TRBV5-1 and TRBJ1-2, reads KAGVTQTPRYLIKTRGQQVTLSCSPISGHRSVSWYQQTPGQGLQFLFEYFSETQRNKGNFPGRFSGRQFSNSRSEMNVSTLELGDSALYLCASSVQGDGYTFGSGTRLTVV.

The table lists this clonotype with a few counts. A much larger clone lies a single base off, so this may be a read error. The V gene is TRBV20-1, the J gene TRBJ1-6, with D uncertain. The CDR3 extends over 19 amino acids. Per the germline V gene, CDR1 is DFQATT and CDR2 is SNEGSKA (reference sequence). CDR3 DNA: TGCTGTGCTAGAGCCACCCGGGGAGCAGTGAGCTCCTATAATTCACCCCTCCACTTT. Translation: CCARATRGAVSSYNSPLHF.

This clonotype was found a few times. The chain has TRBV6-1 and TRBJ1-3; D may be TRBD1 (5 bases). This CDR3 is built from 11 residues. V dropped 5 bases and J dropped 12 bases, with 11 bases sitting between them. CDR1 is MNHNS and CDR2 is SASEGT in the germline V gene. The CDR3 DNA reads as TGTGCCAGCAGTAATACGGGACGCATATATTTT. Translated: CASSNTGRIYF.

This clonotype has ten or more counts. This chain links TRBV10-2 with TRBJ2-3; D gene uncertain. This CDR3 is built from 15 residues. V lost 3 bases and J lost 0, with 10 bases in between. The germline gives CDR1 WSHSY, CDR2 SAAADI. The CDR3 protein is CASSEWQSSTDTQYF. Here the CDR3 DNA reads TGCGCCAGCAGTGAATGGCAATCTAGCACAGATACGCAGTATTTT.

Points on this clonotype: At one end the junction does not follow the germline gene, possibly because of a read error. This sequence joins TRBV5-1 and TRBJ1-2, with TRBD1 as a possible D gene (5 bases). Germline loops: CDR1 SGHRS, CDR2 YFSETQ. This CDR3 has 14 residues. This CDR3 is CASSLGQTNYGYAF. The CDR3 DNA is TGCGCCAGCAGCTTGGGACAGACTAACTATGGCTACGCCTTC. Combining the CDR3 with reference TRBV5-1 and TRBJ1-2 gives the whole variable domain KAGVTQTPRYLIKTRGQQVTLSCSPISGHRSVSWYQQTPGQGLQFLFEYFSETQRNKGNFPGRFSGRQFSNSRSEMNVSTLELGDSALYLCASSLGQTNYGYAFGSGTRLTVV.

This rearrangement joins TRBV5-1 to TRBJ1-1, with unresolved D. The length of the CDR3 is 13 residues. V shed 7 bases and J shed 0 bases, with 10 bases lying between them. Germline CDR1 and CDR2: SGHRS and YFSETQ. The CDR3 spells CASASQVNTEAFF. The CDR3 coding sequence is TGCGCCAGCGCATCTCAGGTGAACACTGAAGCTTTCTTT.

This clonotype was detected ten times or more. The chain has TRBV7-3 and TRBJ2-6; no reliable D call. Germline CDR1 SGHTA, CDR2 FQGTGA. V lost 6 bases and J lost 3, with 6 bases in between. This CDR3 has 13 residues. CDR3 DNA: TGTGCCAGCAGATTCCGTGGGGCCAACGTCCTGACTTTC. Its translation: CASRFRGANVLTF.

This clonotype was seen ten or more times. The J gene is TRBJ2-7, the V gene TRBV5-1; D might be TRBD1 or TRBD2, each matching 6 bases. This CDR3 region has 14 residues. The V end was cut by 0 bases, the J end by 2 bases, with 9 bases between. Germline V gene sequence: CDR1 SGHRS, CDR2 YFSETQ. CDR3: CASSLAGGAYEQYF. CDR3 in DNA: TGCGCCAGCAGCTTGGCCGGGGGCGCCTACGAGCAGTACTTC.

This clonotype was found a few times. This rearrangement joins TRBV20-1 to TRBJ2-3; 7 bases fit TRBD2. Germline V gene lookup returns CDR1 DFQATT and CDR2 SNEGSKA (reference sequence). J gave up 1 base and V 0 bases, and 4 bases lay outside the gene matches. This CDR3 is 15 amino acids long. Here the CDR3 reads CSAREGGFGTDTQYF. As DNA, the CDR3 is TGCAGTGCTAGAGAGGGGGGGTTTGGCACAGATACGCAGTATTTT.

This clonotype occurred a few times. The gene calls are TRBV6-5 and TRBJ2-2; D unclear. Deletions cut 4 bases from V and 4 bases from J, with 13 bases between. Germline CDR1 MNHEY, CDR2 SVGAGI. The CDR3 covers 15 residues. The CDR3 spells CASSLPTSSTGELFF. CDR3 DNA: TGTGCCAGCAGTTTGCCGACCTCCTCCACCGGGGAGCTGTTTTTT.

The chain has TRBV4-3 and TRBJ2-1; D remains unclear. CDR3 length: 13 residues. V shed 0 bases and J shed 7 bases, with 7 bases lying between them. Germline V gene sequence: CDR1 LGHNA, CDR2 YSLEER. CDR3 region: CASSQDSGNEQFF. The CDR3 nucleotides read TGCGCCAGCAGCCAAGATTCTGGGAATGAGCAGTTCTTC.

This clonotype was seen at least ten times. The chain links TRBV4-1 to TRBJ2-1; D gene uncertain. Trimming removed 4 bases from V and 6 bases from J, with 10 bases in between. This CDR3 spans 13 amino acids. Germline CDR1 reads MGHRA; CDR2 reads YSYEKL. CDR3 nucleotides: TGCGCCAGCAGCCGAACAGCGAGCAATGAGCAGTTCTTC. Amino acid sequence: CASSRTASNEQFF.

This clonotype showed up many times. The gene calls are TRBV4-1 and TRBJ2-4, with unresolved D. CDR1 is MGHRA and CDR2 is YSYEKL in the germline V gene. Trimming removed 2 bases at V and 3 bases at J, with 11 bases between. The CDR3 runs 15 residues. CDR3 sequence (DNA): TGCGCCAGCAGCCAAATTGTGGGTGGCAAAAACATTCAGTACTTC. Its translation: CASSQIVGGKNIQYF.

This clonotype has at least ten counts. This chain joins TRBV30 and TRBJ1-2, with D unclear. In germline, CDR1 is GTSNPN, CDR2 SVGIG (reference sequence). The V end lost 0 bases, the J end lost 4 bases, and 9 bases lay between the germline ends. The CDR3 runs to 13 residues. The CDR3 here is CAWSVKAIYGYTF. In nucleotides, the CDR3 is TGTGCCTGGAGTGTAAAGGCTATCTATGGCTACACCTTC.

This clonotype was recorded many times. The CDR3 is CASSLRSGGLDEQFF. CDR3 in DNA: TGTGCCAGCAGCTTACGTTCGGGGGGCCTAGATGAGCAGTTCTTC. This chain uses TRBV7-9 with TRBJ2-1, with D possibly matching TRBD2 (7 bases). The CDR3 consists of 15 residues. Germline-derived CDR1 and CDR2 are SEHNR and FQNEAQ (reference sequence). Trimming pared 2 bases from V and 8 bases from J, leaving 16 bases between.

This clonotype was observed a few times. The rearrangement joins TRBV7-9 to TRBJ1-1; D is ambiguous. The CDR3 length is 13 residues. The germline V and J ends were trimmed by 3 bases and 11 bases, with 16 bases remaining between them. CDR1 and CDR2 (germline): SEHNR, FQNEAQ (reference sequence). CDR3 DNA sequence: TGTGCCAGCAGCTTGGAGGGAGAGGCTTACGCTTTCTTT. Translation gives CASSLEGEAYAFF.

This clonotype was seen a few times. The V gene is TRBV12-3 or TRBV12-4, the J gene TRBJ2-7; 11 bases map to TRBD1. J was trimmed by 5 bases and V by 3 bases; bases with no gene match: 6. The CDR3 extends over 15 amino acids. In DNA, the CDR3 is TGTGCCAGCAGTTTTCGGACAGGGGGCTGGAACGAGCAGTACTTC. Translation: CASSFRTGGWNEQYF.

This chain uses TRBV7-3 with TRBJ2-5; D gene uncertain. The CDR3 extends over 13 amino acids. Trimming pared 1 base from V and 2 bases from J, leaving 5 bases between. Germline V gene sequence: CDR1 SGHTA, CDR2 FQGTGA. The CDR3 nucleotides are TGTGCCAGCAGCTTAAGGGTACAAGAGACCCAGTACTTC. Protein sequence: CASSLRVQETQYF.

As regards this clonotype: Since a much larger clone is just one base distant, this may be a read error. This chain joins TRBV2 and TRBJ1-5; TRBD1 agrees at 8 bases. J gave up 4 bases and V 5 bases, and 1 base lay outside the gene matches. Germline V gene data show CDR1 as SNHLY and CDR2 as FYNNEI. This CDR3 has 13 amino acids. CDR3 DNA: TGTGCCAGCAGTTGGGACAGGAATCAGCCCCAGCATTTT. It encodes CASSWDRNQPQHF. The variable domain in full, with the rest retrieved from reference TRBV2 and TRBJ1-5, is EPEVTQTPSHQVTQMGQEVILRCVPISNHLYFYWYRQILGQKVEFLVSFYNNEISEKSEIFDDQFSVERPDGSNFTLKIRSTKLEDSAMYFCASSWDRNQPQHFGDGTRLSIL.

This CDR3 is CASSLEGIRVLTNTEAFF. The CDR3 nucleotides read TGTGCCAGCAGCCTCGAGGGTATCAGGGTGCTTACGAACACTGAAGCTTTCTTT. The J gene is TRBJ1-1, the V gene TRBV7-2; tentative D call: TRBD1 (5 bases). The germline V gene has CDR1 SGHTA and CDR2 FQGNSA. Trimming took off 5 bases at V and 1 base at J, with 23 bases between the two ends. CDR3 length: 18 amino acids.

The V and J genes are TRBV11-3 and TRBJ2-1; D uncertain. The CDR3 covers 12 residues. Trimming removed 6 bases from V and 8 bases from J, with 11 bases in between. Germline CDR1 and CDR2: SGHNT and YENEEA. CDR3 loop: CASSYIGDEQFF. CDR3 sequence (DNA): TGTGCCAGCAGTTACATAGGAGATGAGCAGTTCTTC.